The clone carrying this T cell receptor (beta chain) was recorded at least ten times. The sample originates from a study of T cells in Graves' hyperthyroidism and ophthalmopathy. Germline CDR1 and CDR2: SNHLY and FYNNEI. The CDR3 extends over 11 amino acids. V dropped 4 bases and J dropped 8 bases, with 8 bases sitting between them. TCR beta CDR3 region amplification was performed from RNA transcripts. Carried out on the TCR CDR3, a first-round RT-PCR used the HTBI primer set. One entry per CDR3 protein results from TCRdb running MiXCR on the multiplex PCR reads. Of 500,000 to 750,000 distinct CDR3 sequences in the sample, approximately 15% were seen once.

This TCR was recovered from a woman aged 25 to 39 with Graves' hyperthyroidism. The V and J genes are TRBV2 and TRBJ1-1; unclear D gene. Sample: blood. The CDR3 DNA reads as TGTGCCAGCAGTGCCGCCAGGGAAGCTTTCTTT. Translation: CASSAAREAFF.